This record looks at one T cell receptor (beta chain) sequence and its context. What it binds is unknown. The source of the sample is a study of cytomegalovirus exposure and HLA in healthy donors. Overall study results and limits: A highly shared variant cluster was judged a likely technical artifact. Researchers left out some V segments, among them TRBV6-2 and TRBV6-3, as indistinguishable.

The PCR employed 60 Vbeta primers together with 13 Jbeta primers. Repertoires were generated with immunoSEQ multiplex PCR, while TCRdb's copy carries only in-frame clones and drops some. The data hold around 55,000 clones, with roughly 71% observed a single time. This CDR3 has 15 residues. V was clipped by 7 bases and J by 5 bases; unmatched bases: 5. Per the germline V gene, CDR1 is SEHNR and CDR2 is FQNEAQ (reference sequence). Participants comprised healthy donors of bone marrow. The material sequenced was PBMCs. The genes are TRBV7-9 and TRBJ2-3, with 14 bases lining up with TRBD2. The source of this sequence is a middle-aged man in good health and CMV-seropositive. CDR3 in amino acids: CASMGLAGEGDTQYF. The DNA for the CDR3 is TGTGCCAGCATGGGACTAGCGGGGGAAGGAGATACGCAGTATTTT.